A selection of T cell receptor beta chains follows, all from one sample in a study of OX40 agonist ivuxolimab in advanced cancers. Clones were read by immunoSEQ multiplex PCR, and TCRdb kept only the in-frame ones, dropping some. The sample includes almost 70,000 clones, 90% seen only once; the top ten take under 12%. The input for sequencing was CD4+ or CD8+ T cells sorted from blood, taken in a trial of the OX40 agonist ivuxolimab. Every receptor here comes from an adult with an advanced solid tumor such as melanoma, head and neck, liver or kidney cancer. CDR3s include the opening cysteine and the closing phenylalanine or tryptophan. The D gene is left open where the match is weak. Size is omitted from some rows. Given values are once, few, many or a class for expanded clones.

size	V	J	D	DNA	CDR3
NA	TRBV5-6	TRBJ2-1	NA	TGTGCCAGCAGCTACGACTCGGACGAGCAGTTCTTC	CASSYDSDEQFF
NA	TRBV6-5	TRBJ2-1	TRBD2	TGTGCCAGCAGAATAGCGGGAGGTACGGGGAATGAGCAGTTCTTC	CASRIAGGTGNEQFF
NA	TRBV6-1	TRBJ1-1	TRBD1	TGTGCCAGCAGCCTTTCAGGGGGCACTGAAGCTTTCTTT	CASSLSGGTEAFF
NA	TRBV7-9	TRBJ1-1	NA	TGTGCCAGCAACCTAACGGCCGGGCAGGCTTTCTTT	CASNLTAGQAFF
NA	TRBV7-9	TRBJ2-3	TRBD1	TGTGCCAGCAGCGTCGACAGGGGCACAGATACGCAGTATTTT	CASSVDRGTDTQYF
NA	TRBV11-3	TRBJ2-3	NA	TGTGCCAGCAGTCTCGACCGCACAGATACGCAGTATTTT	CASSLDRTDTQYF
NA	TRBV9	TRBJ1-1	NA	TGTGCCAGCAGCGAGAGGACCTCTGAGGTGGGTGAAGCTTTCTTT	CASSERTSEVGEAFF
NA	TRBV20-1	TRBJ2-3	NA	TGCAGTGCTAGAAATTCAAATACGCAGTATTTT	CSARNSNTQYF
NA	TRBV6-5	TRBJ2-2	NA	TGTGCCAGCAGTTTCCGGGATCCTGGCACCGGGGAGCTGTTTTTT	CASSFRDPGTGELFF
once	TRBV27	TRBJ2-1	NA	TGTGCCAGCAGTATTCCCAGCGGAGATTACAATGAGCAGTTCTTC	CASSIPSGDYNEQFF
NA	TRBV14	TRBJ2-3	NA	TGTGCCAGCAGCCAAGATTGGCGGGGCACAGATACGCAGTATTTT	CASSQDWRGTDTQYF
NA	TRBV4-3	TRBJ2-5	TRBD1	TGCGCCAGCAGCCAAGGCGCAACCGGGACAGGGAGTATGGAGACCCAGTACTTC	CASSQGATGTGSMETQYF
once	TRBV4-2	TRBJ2-3	TRBD2	TGTGCCAGCAGCCAAGAGAGCTGGGGCGGCGGGAGGGGCACAGATACGCAGTATTTT	CASSQESWGGGRGTDTQYF
NA	TRBV5-6	TRBJ1-2	NA	TGTGCCAGCAGCTTGGACAGGGTAGGTGGCTACACCTTC	CASSLDRVGGYTF
NA	TRBV28	TRBJ2-7	NA	TGTGCCAGCAGTTTACCCGGATACGGAGGTTACGAGCAGTACTTC	CASSLPGYGGYEQYF
NA	TRBV9	TRBJ2-5	NA	TGTGCCAGCAGCGCCTCAGGGATGAGAGAGACCCAGTACTTC	CASSASGMRETQYF
NA	TRBV18	TRBJ1-1	NA	TGTGCCAGCTCACCGGGGCTTAATACTGAAGCTTTCTTT	CASSPGLNTEAFF
NA	TRBV5-1	TRBJ2-3	TRBD2	TGCGCCAGCAGCACGGGACTAGCGGGAGGACTTGATACGCAGTATTTT	CASSTGLAGGLDTQYF
NA	TRBV9	TRBJ2-7	TRBD1	TGTGCCAGCAGCGTCGGACAGGGGCACCACGAGCAGTACTTC	CASSVGQGHHEQYF
NA	TRBV2	TRBJ2-4	NA	TGTGCCAGCAGTGGGCGTGAGGCCAAAAACATTCAGTACTTC	CASSGREAKNIQYF
NA	TRBV10-1	TRBJ2-1	TRBD2	TGCGCCAGCAGTGGGGAGGGGCCGGGGCTCAATGAGCAGTTCTTC	CASSGEGPGLNEQFF
NA	TRBV7-8	TRBJ2-2	TRBD1	TGTGCCAGCACAAGACAGGGGGCGGGTGGCGGGGAGCTGTTTTTT	CASTRQGAGGGELFF
once	TRBV11-2	TRBJ1-4	NA	TGTGCCAGCAGCTTAGATGTTAAGAGAAATGAAAAACTGTTTTTT	CASSLDVKRNEKLFF
NA	TRBV27	TRBJ2-2	TRBD2	TGTGCCAGCAGCCTCCTAGCGGGAGGGGTCACCGGGGAGCTGTTTTTT	CASSLLAGGVTGELFF
once	TRBV27	TRBJ2-7	TRBD2	TGTGCCAGCAGTTTTTCACTAGCGGGAGGGCCCAACGAGCAGTACTTC	CASSFSLAGGPNEQYF
NA	TRBV5-1	TRBJ2-1	TRBD2	TGCGCCAGCAGCTCCCCCGCTAGCGGGAATGGTGAGCAGTTCTTC	CASSSPASGNGEQFF
NA	TRBV7-9	TRBJ2-1	TRBD2	TGTGCCAGCAGGGCCGGGACTAGCGGTCTCAGCTCCTACAATGAGCAGTTCTTC	CASRAGTSGLSSYNEQFF
NA	TRBV7-2	TRBJ2-1	TRBD1	TGTGCCAGCAGCCGACAGGGGGCAGCGAATGAGCAGTTCTTC	CASSRQGAANEQFF
NA	TRBV19	TRBJ2-7	TRBD2	TGTGCCAGTAGTATTGGACTAGCGGGAGGGAGCTCCTACGAGCAGTACTTC	CASSIGLAGGSSYEQYF
NA	TRBV18	TRBJ2-1	NA	TGTGCCAGCTCACACTACAATGAGCAGTTCTTC	CASSHYNEQFF
NA	TRBV7-6	TRBJ1-4	NA	TGTGCCAGCAGCTCTAGCTCCAGGGGTGGGGAAAAACTGTTTTTT	CASSSSSRGGEKLFF
NA	TRBV27	TRBJ1-2	NA	TGTGCCAGCAGTTCGATGCTATTGCGAGGCTACACCTTC	CASSSMLLRGYTF
NA	TRBV11-3	TRBJ2-2	NA	TGTGCCAGCAGCTTAGACAGCGGGGAGCTGTTTTTT	CASSLDSGELFF
NA	TRBV18	TRBJ1-2	NA	TGTGCCAGCTCTCCCGGACTGAGGGGCTATGGCTACACCTTC	CASSPGLRGYGYTF
NA	TRBV5-1	TRBJ2-2	TRBD1	TGCGCCAGCAGCGCCGAGACAGGGGCGAACACCGGGGAGCTGTTTTTT	CASSAETGANTGELFF
NA	TRBV7-9	TRBJ2-3	TRBD1	TGTGCCAGCAGCCCCGGGACAGCCACAGATACGCAGTATTTT	CASSPGTATDTQYF
NA	TRBV29-1	TRBJ2-1	TRBD1	TGCAGCGTTGGACAGGGGGGTAATGAGCAGTTCTTC	CSVGQGGNEQFF
NA	TRBV2	TRBJ2-4	NA	TGTGCCAGCAGTGGGGTCAGGGCGGACATTCAGTACTTC	CASSGVRADIQYF
NA	TRBV4-2	TRBJ2-7	TRBD2	TGTGCCAGCAGCTTGGAGACTAGCGGTTACGAGCAGTACTTC	CASSLETSGYEQYF
NA	TRBV2	TRBJ2-5	NA	TGTGCCAGCAGTGGTCCCGGGGCGGAGACCCAGTACTTC	CASSGPGAETQYF
once	TRBV14	TRBJ2-5	NA	TGTGCCAGCAGCCAAGAAGGAGGAGAGACCCAGTACTTC	CASSQEGGETQYF
NA	TRBV18	TRBJ1-5	TRBD1	TGTGCCAGCTCACCAACAGGGGGCGGTCAGCCCCAGCATTTT	CASSPTGGGQPQHF
NA	TRBV10-3	TRBJ2-7	NA	TGTGCCATCAGTGAGGGGCTATCGGGTGTCCGCGAGCAGTACTTC	CAISEGLSGVREQYF
NA	TRBV19	TRBJ2-3	NA	TGTGCCAGTAGTACAGGGATTCTGACGGCAGATACGCAGTATTTT	CASSTGILTADTQYF
NA	TRBV15	TRBJ2-1	NA	TGTGCCACCAGCGTTATGGGGGCACATGAGCAGTTCTTC	CATSVMGAHEQFF
NA	TRBV27	TRBJ2-7	NA	TGTGCCAGCAGTTTGAACAGGGTAAGGGACGAGCAGTACTTC	CASSLNRVRDEQYF
NA	TRBV5-6	TRBJ1-1	TRBD1	TGTGCCAGCAGGTGGACAGGGGACACTGAAGCTTTCTTT	CASRWTGDTEAFF
NA	TRBV19	TRBJ1-1	TRBD1	TGTGCCAGTACCGATAGGACAGGTGGGACTGAAGCTTTCTTT	CASTDRTGGTEAFF
NA	TRBV7-3	TRBJ2-3	TRBD2	TGTGCCAGCAGCTTAACCGGTGGCGGGAGTTTGACAGATACGCAGTATTTT	CASSLTGGGSLTDTQYF
NA	TRBV18	TRBJ1-5	TRBD1	TGTGCCAGCTCACCACGGGACAGGGAGCCCCAGCATTTT	CASSPRDREPQHF
NA	TRBV7-8	TRBJ1-2	NA	TGTGCCAGCAGCCTAGAGGGGACTAGGGGGAGTGGCTACACCTTC	CASSLEGTRGSGYTF
once	TRBV5-1	TRBJ2-3	TRBD1	TGCGCCAGCAGCTTGGGGGACAGGGGGTCAGATACGCAGTATTTT	CASSLGDRGSDTQYF
NA	TRBV7-2	TRBJ2-7	TRBD1	TGTGCCAGCAGCAAGGACAGGGGCTACGAGCAGTACTTC	CASSKDRGYEQYF
NA	TRBV19	TRBJ2-2	NA	TGTGCCAGTACGGGGGTTGGGACCGGGGAGCTGTTTTTT	CASTGVGTGELFF